The 16 T cell receptor beta chains below were found in one sample sequenced in a study of T cell responses to AZD1222 COVID-19 vaccine. Only in-frame clones appear in the TCRdb table, and some are missing; sequencing was by immunoSEQ multiplex PCR. The table includes 130,000 or so clones, about nine tenths detected once. The sample consisted of peripheral blood, taken on day 0 of AZD1222 vaccination. These receptors were collected from an adult in good health.

CDR3 protein: CASSAYGVGDTQYF. CDR3 coding DNA: TGTGCCAGCAGCGCTTACGGGGTTGGAGATACGCAGTATTTT. The chain employs TRBV9 and TRBJ2-3, with D tentatively TRBD2 (5 bases). Germline CDR1 is SGDLS and CDR2 is YYNGEE. The CDR3 has 14 residues. The V end lost 3 bases, the J end lost 5 bases, and 13 bases lay between the germline ends.

On this clone: Here the CDR3 omits its conserved ending phenylalanine or tryptophan, so a read error is the likely source. It is unclear where the CDR3 begins or ends on the DNA, so no DNA is shown, and the CDR3 is as TCRdb lists it. The chain joins TRBV29-1 to TRBJ2-3; the table gives TRBD2 as D, unverified against the DNA. Germline CDR1 reads SQVTM; CDR2 reads ANQGSEA. Inclusive of both ends, the CDR3 amounts to 8 amino acids. The CDR3 loop is CSVEGGRL.

This clone turned up a few times. This sequence joins TRBV2 and TRBJ2-7, with 12 bases that match TRBD2. CDR1 SNHLY and CDR2 FYNNEI come from the germline V gene. CDR3 length: 15 amino acids. Germline trimming cut 5 bases from V and 4 bases from J; bases unmatched to any gene: 6. This chain's CDR3 is CASSIGTSGLYEQYF. Here the CDR3 DNA reads TGTGCCAGCAGTATTGGGACTAGCGGGCTATACGAGCAGTACTTC.

This rearrangement joins TRBV7-9 to TRBJ1-2; D is perhaps TRBD1 (6 bases). CDR3 length equals 14 residues. V was shortened by 5 bases and J by 1 base, with 11 bases between the two germline ends. Germline V gene lookup returns CDR1 SEHNR and CDR2 FQNEAQ (reference sequence). The DNA of the CDR3 is TGTGCCAGCAGCCCGAGGGGGGGTAACTATGGCTACACCTTC. It translates to CASSPRGGNYGYTF.

This chain uses TRBV3-1 (or the pseudogene TRBV3-2) with TRBJ2-3; D gene uncertain. Germline-derived CDR1 and CDR2 are LGHDT and YNNKEL (reference sequence). CDR3 length equals 14 residues. V lost 3 bases and J lost 2, with 9 bases in between. The CDR3 loop is CASSQLEVTDTQYF. CDR3 sequence (DNA): TGTGCCAGCAGCCAGCTAGAAGTCACAGATACGCAGTATTTT.

The V gene is TRBV7-2, the J gene TRBJ2-2; no definite D call. V lost 1 base and J lost 0, with 9 bases in between. CDR1 is SGHTA and CDR2 is FQGNSA in the germline V gene. The CDR3 is 16 residues long. In DNA, the CDR3 is TGTGCCAGCAGCTTAGATGGTGGGGCGAACACCGGGGAGCTGTTTTTT. It translates to CASSLDGGANTGELFF.

The chain employs TRBV18 and TRBJ1-2, with D unclear. CDR1 KGHSH and CDR2 LQKENI come from the germline V gene. Trimming cost V 3 bases and J 3 bases, with 5 bases left between them. The CDR3 extends over 12 amino acids. CDR3 sequence (DNA): TGTGCCAGCTCACCTGAGCACTATGGCTACACCTTC. Amino acid sequence: CASSPEHYGYTF.

This chain joins TRBV11-3 and TRBJ2-3; a possible D gene is TRBD2 (5 bases). V was cut by 5 bases and J by 4 bases, with 13 bases left in between. Germline V CDR1 and CDR2: SGHNT, YENEEA. The CDR3 is 14 amino acids. The CDR3 DNA reads TGTGCCAGCAGCATTGGACTTAGTTCAGATACGCAGTATTTT. Translated, it gives CASSIGLSSDTQYF.

V gene TRBV2 combines with J gene TRBJ2-7; D not certain. V was cut by 3 bases and J by 7 bases, with 7 bases left in between. The CDR3 covers 11 residues. CDR1 SNHLY and CDR2 FYNNEI come from the germline V gene. The CDR3 here is CASSETGEQYF. The CDR3 coding sequence is TGTGCCAGCAGTGAGACTGGGGAGCAGTACTTC.

The CDR3 region has the DNA TGCGCCAGCAGCCAAGATACAGGGGGCAGGCAGCCCCAGCATTTT. This sequence encodes CASSQDTGGRQPQHF. The V call is TRBV4-3, the J call TRBJ1-5; TRBD1 matches at 9 bases. CDR1 is LGHNA, CDR2 YSLEER, per germline. This CDR3 region has 15 residues. Germline trimming cut 0 bases from V and 7 bases from J; bases unmatched to any gene: 4.

Only a few counts were recorded for this clone. The J gene is TRBJ1-2, the V gene TRBV28; 8 nucleotides match TRBD1. Germline CDR1 reads MDHEN; CDR2 reads SYDVKM. V was clipped by 7 bases and J by 8 bases; unmatched bases: 9. This CDR3 comprises 13 residues. For the CDR3, the DNA is TGTGCCAGCAACGACAGGGGATTGCGGGGCTACACCTTC. It is translated as CASNDRGLRGYTF.

The chain employs TRBV19 and TRBJ2-5, with 11 positions matching TRBD2. Germline CDR1 is LNHDA and CDR2 is SQIVND (reference sequence). The CDR3 contains 15 residues. With V trimmed by 3 bases and J by 4 bases, 4 bases remained unmatched. The CDR3 DNA reads TGTGCCAGTAGTATTACTAGCGGGGGAGGAGAGACCCAGTACTTC. Protein sequence: CASSITSGGGETQYF.

The V gene is TRBV5-4, the J gene TRBJ1-4, with TRBD1 matching 9 bases. Trimming at V came to 3 bases and at J to 5 bases, leaving 2 bases not matched to a gene. CDR1 is SGHNT, CDR2 YYREEE, per germline (reference sequence). CDR3 length: 14 amino acids. The CDR3 sequence is CASSWDRANEKLFF. The CDR3 DNA sequence: TGTGCCAGCAGCTGGGACAGGGCGAATGAAAAACTGTTTTTT.

This chain joins TRBV5-5 and TRBJ1-4; D is undetermined. Germline CDR1 SGHKS, CDR2 YYEKEE (reference sequence). With 4 bases removed from V and 0 bases from J, the gap between germline ends came to 7 bases. The CDR3 sequence is 14 residues long. The CDR3 loop reads CASSRSATNEKLFF. The CDR3 DNA sequence: TGTGCCAGCAGCCGGAGTGCAACTAATGAAAAACTGTTTTTT.

This clone was counted once. The rearrangement joins TRBV2 to TRBJ2-2; D possibly corresponds to TRBD1 (5 bases). The CDR3 sequence is 15 residues long. The germline V gene encodes CDR1 SNHLY and CDR2 FYNNEI. V lost 2 bases, J lost 5 bases, and 12 bases lay in between. CDR3 loop: CASSESGAKTGELFF. The CDR3 coding sequence is TGTGCCAGCAGTGAAAGTGGGGCCAAAACCGGGGAGCTGTTTTTT.

This clone was observed a single time. The gene calls are TRBV19 and TRBJ2-5, with TRBD2 matching 8 bases. The germline CDR1 and CDR2 sequences are LNHDA and SQIVND (reference sequence). Losses at the gene ends were 11 bases for V and 7 bases for J; bases not matched to a gene: 12. CDR3 length: 13 residues. CDR3 bases: TGTGCCGGCCCCCCGGGACTAGTAGGGACCCAGTACTTC. Its translation: CAGPPGLVGTQYF.